This record concerns one T cell receptor (beta chain) sequence. Its matching antigen is unknown. One entry per CDR3 protein, called by TCRdb with MiXCR from the 5' RACE reads. Of roughly 89,000 distinct CDR3 sequences in the sample, over 12% are singletons; the top ten hold about two fifths. The CDR3 covers 17 residues. V was clipped by 2 bases and J by 0 bases, with 14 bases between them. This record comes from a study of T-cell memory formation after mild COVID-19. Points from the study as a whole: There were some responding clones in pre-infection memory, which suggested that cross-reactive memory had joined.

The receptor's source is a man aged 18 to 35 who had mild COVID-19 (a few samples of this study predate the infection). Cell type and time point are not known. The V gene is TRBV12-3 or TRBV12-4, the J gene TRBJ2-1; no reliable D call. What was sequenced was PBMCs or a T cell subset sorted from them (not recorded which). CDR3 amino acids: CASSLQGSESSYNEQFF. DNA for the CDR3: TGTGCCAGCAGTTTACAAGGATCGGAAAGCTCCTACAATGAGCAGTTCTTC.